There are a few counts of the clone carrying this TCR beta chain. Methods used by the authors: By means of reference gene primer amplification, nucleated cell counts were estimated. Profiled with immunoSEQ multiplex PCR; TCRdb holds only in-frame clones, not every one. V and J calls and clone size are copied from that table; D and trimming were computed from the DNA. The data show 85,000 to 90,000 clones, with 75% to 90% seen just once and about 1% held by the top ten. This record belongs to a study of blood T cell repertoires in COVID-19. Study overall: Sites across the United States, Italy and Spain contributed samples from acute and convalescent COVID-19. The analysed material was cDNA or gDNA that came from T cells, B-cell-depleted T cells, or PBMCs.

The receptor was isolated from a human donor in a cohort sampled during active COVID-19. The sample consisted of peripheral blood.

The CDR3 reads CASSQGVGLRSYEQYF. The CDR3 DNA reads TGTGCCAGCTCGCAAGGTGTCGGGTTAAGGTCCTACGAGCAGTACTTC. The chain is built from TRBV18 and TRBJ2-7; D gene ambiguous. The CDR3 extends over 16 amino acids. The germline V and J ends were trimmed by 6 bases and 1 base, with 19 bases remaining between them. Germline V lookup: CDR1 KGHSH, CDR2 LQKENI.